This TCR beta chain is drawn from a study of T cell changes during pregnancy in multiple sclerosis. This CDR3 region has 13 residues. Trimming removed 2 bases from V and 7 bases from J, with 11 bases in between. Germline V lookup: CDR1 LGHNA, CDR2 YNFKEQ. TCRdb's copy holds only in-frame clones and misses some; the assay was immunoSEQ multiplex PCR. This sample has 40,000 to 55,000 clones, with under 95% found just once. The V and J genes are TRBV4-2 and TRBJ1-2; D not certain. The receptor's source is a female donor with multiple sclerosis, enrolled in a pregnancy study. The source was CD8+ T cells from peripheral blood mononuclear cells, collected in the second trimester of pregnancy. The CDR3 DNA reads as TGTGCCAGCAGCCAACCCCAGGATGGTGGCTACACCTTC. Its translation: CASSQPQDGGYTF.